These 16 T cell receptor beta chains came from one sample sequenced in a study of cytomegalovirus exposure and HLA in healthy donors. The table came from immunoSEQ multiplex PCR; TCRdb's copy has only in-frame clones and leaves some out. The sample has fewer than 90,000 clones; roughly 84% are singletons. Sequenced input: PBMCs. The receptors here all came from a woman under 30 in good health and CMV-seropositive.

This clone was seen a few times. The rearrangement joins TRBV28 to TRBJ2-1, with 7 bases matching TRBD1. Trimming cost V 7 bases and J 2 bases; bases outside gene matches: 5. This CDR3 is built from 14 residues. Germline values: CDR1 MDHEN, CDR2 SYDVKM. CDR3 region: CASTRDSAYNEQFF. As DNA, the CDR3 is TGTGCCAGCACCCGGGACAGCGCCTACAATGAGCAGTTCTTC.

The chain links TRBV7-2 to TRBJ1-2; D possibly corresponds to TRBD1 (6 bases). The V and J ends lost 3 bases and 5 bases respectively, with 19 bases between them. This CDR3 contains 16 residues. Germline lookup yields CDR1 SGHTA and CDR2 FQGNSA. CDR3 DNA: TGTGCCAGCAGCTTTGCGGGGGGCGTCGTAAGATATGGCTACACCTTC. Amino acid sequence: CASSFAGGVVRYGYTF. The full variable domain, in which reference TRBV7-2 and TRBJ1-2 provide the parts outside the CDR3, is GAGVSQSPSNKVTEKGKDVELRCDPISGHTALYWYRQSLGQGLEFLIYFQGNSAPDKSGLPSDRFSAERTGGSVSTLTIQRTQQEDSAVYLCASSFAGGVVRYGYTFGSGTRLTVV.

V gene TRBV9 combines with J gene TRBJ2-1, with TRBD1 identical over 8 bases. Germline CDR1 SGDLS, CDR2 YYNGEE. Trimming cost V 0 bases and J 9 bases; bases outside gene matches: 8. The CDR3 is 15 residues long. The DNA of the CDR3 is TGTGCCAGCAGCGTAGTTGGGCAGGGGGCACGTGAGCAGTTCTTC. Protein product: CASSVVGQGAREQFF.

This clone was recorded once. V gene TRBV4-2 combines with J gene TRBJ2-5; maybe TRBD1 (6 bases). V lost 0 bases and J lost 5, with 10 bases in between. The CDR3 runs 14 residues. Germline loops: CDR1 LGHNA, CDR2 YNFKEQ. This chain's CDR3 is CASSQDAGEETQYF. DNA for the CDR3: TGTGCCAGCAGCCAAGATGCAGGGGAGGAGACCCAGTACTTC.

This clone was picked up a small number of times. This chain links TRBV6-5 with TRBJ1-5; D gene unclear. The V end lost 0 bases, the J end lost 7 bases, and 13 bases lay between the germline ends. Germline lookup yields CDR1 MNHEY and CDR2 SVGAGI. This CDR3 has 15 amino acids. In DNA, the CDR3 is TGTGCCAGCAGTTACTCGAGCAAGGGAGGGCAGCCCCAGCATTTT. Amino acids: CASSYSSKGGQPQHF.

CDR3 DNA sequence: TGTGCCAGCAGTTCGGGGGGGGCTGGAACTCAAGAGACCCAGTACTTC. This codes for CASSSGGAGTQETQYF. The chain combines TRBV5-4 with TRBJ2-5, with 8 bases that match TRBD2. Germline CDR1 and CDR2: SGHNT and YYREEE (reference sequence). V shed 5 bases, J shed 2 bases, and the junction held 11 bases outside the gene matches. The CDR3 spans 16 residues.

This clone has only a few counts. The chain recombines TRBV5-6 with TRBJ1-6, with D unclear. The CDR3 covers 14 residues. The V gene's germline CDR1 is SGHDT and CDR2 YYEEEE. V was pared by 1 base and J by 4 bases, with 6 bases between. CDR3: CASSLSQYNSPLHF. For the CDR3, the DNA is TGTGCCAGCAGCTTGTCTCAGTATAATTCACCCCTCCACTTT.

This sequence joins TRBV6-1 and TRBJ2-4; TRBD1 matches 7 bases. Germline values: CDR1 MNHNS, CDR2 SASEGT. This CDR3 has 14 amino acids. V dropped 2 bases and J dropped 6; count of bases not matched to a gene: 4. CDR3 sequence reads: CASSERDSLNIQYF. In nucleotides, the CDR3 is TGTGCCAGCAGTGAACGGGACAGCCTAAACATTCAGTACTTC.

This chain uses TRBV2 with TRBJ1-1; D unresolved. V gave up 3 bases and J gave up 5 bases, with 7 bases separating them. The CDR3 contains 12 residues. Germline loops: CDR1 SNHLY, CDR2 FYNNEI. DNA for the CDR3: TGTGCCAGCAGTGAGTGGGAGACTGAAGCTTTCTTT. Encoded protein: CASSEWETEAFF.

This chain joins TRBV9 and TRBJ2-2, with TRBD2 matching 8 bases. The CDR3 covers 16 residues. Germline values: CDR1 SGDLS, CDR2 YYNGEE. Trimming at V came to 5 bases and at J to 0 bases, leaving 6 bases not matched to a gene. CDR3 region: CASSTGGTTNTGELFF. In nucleotides, the CDR3 is TGTGCCAGCAGTACGGGGGGGACTACGAACACCGGGGAGCTGTTTTTT.

The chain combines TRBV7-9 with TRBJ2-5, with 8 positions matching TRBD1. Trimming at V came to 0 bases and at J to 5 bases, leaving 5 bases not matched to a gene. CDR1 and CDR2 from the germline V gene are SEHNR and FQNEAQ (reference sequence). The CDR3 runs to 15 residues. The CDR3 nucleotides are TGTGCCAGCAGCTTAGCGCGGACAGGGAGGGAGACCCAGTACTTC. Translated: CASSLARTGRETQYF.

The J gene is TRBJ1-1, the V gene TRBV4-3; perhaps TRBD1 as D (6 bases). Trimming pared 0 bases from V and 0 bases from J, leaving 8 bases between. Germline V gene sequence: CDR1 LGHNA, CDR2 YSLEER. The length of the CDR3 is 15 residues. The CDR3 DNA reads TGCGCCAGCAGCCAAGATGGGGGCGTGAACACTGAAGCTTTCTTT. This translates into CASSQDGGVNTEAFF.

This clone was picked up one time. The rearrangement joins TRBV4-2 to TRBJ2-7; 7 bases are a match to TRBD1. CDR3 length equals 16 residues. Trimming removed 0 bases from V and 2 bases from J; junction bases left unmatched: 7. The germline CDR1 and CDR2 sequences are LGHNA and YNFKEQ. The CDR3 protein is CASSQDIVGQTYEQYF. DNA for the CDR3: TGTGCCAGCAGCCAAGACATAGTGGGACAGACCTACGAGCAGTACTTC.

The J gene is TRBJ2-7, the V gene TRBV30, with D perhaps matching TRBD1 (5 bases). The CDR3 totals 12 residues. V lost 4 bases, J lost 7 bases, and 14 bases lay in between. The germline gives CDR1 GTSNPN, CDR2 SVGIG (reference sequence). CDR3 sequence (DNA): TGTGCCTGGAATGAAGGGGTGAGAGAGCAGTACTTC. This codes for CAWNEGVREQYF.

In its sample, this clone was seen many times. The rearrangement links TRBV6-1 to TRBJ1-5; D is unresolved. Deletions cut 6 bases from V and 7 bases from J, with 13 bases between. Germline lookup yields CDR1 MNHNS and CDR2 SASEGT. CDR3 length: 13 amino acids. The CDR3 nucleotides read TGTGCCAGCAGCGCCCTGCCCAGGCAGCCCCAGCATTTT. Amino acid sequence: CASSALPRQPQHF.

This clone was detected once. The J gene is TRBJ2-5, the V gene TRBV6-5; 13 bases fit TRBD2. In germline, CDR1 is MNHEY, CDR2 SVGAGI. V lost 2 bases and J lost 5; bases outside the gene matches: 2. The CDR3 totals 15 residues. CDR3 coding DNA: TGTGCCAGCAGTTACGGACTAGCGGGGGTGGAGACCCAGTACTTC. The encoded protein is CASSYGLAGVETQYF.